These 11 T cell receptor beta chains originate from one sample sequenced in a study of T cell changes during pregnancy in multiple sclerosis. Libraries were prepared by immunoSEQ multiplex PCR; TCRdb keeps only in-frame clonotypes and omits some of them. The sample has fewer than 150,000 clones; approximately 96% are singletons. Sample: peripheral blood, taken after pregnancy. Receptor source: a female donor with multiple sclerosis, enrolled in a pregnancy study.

CDR3 sequence reads: CASSLLAGGYEQYF. The CDR3 DNA is TGCGCCAGCAGCTTGCTAGCGGGAGGCTACGAGCAGTACTTC. The V call is TRBV5-1, the J call TRBJ2-7, with TRBD2 matching over 11 bases. From germline, CDR1 is SGHRS and CDR2 YFSETQ. Losses at the gene ends were 1 base for V and 3 bases for J; bases not matched to a gene: 0. The CDR3 is made up of 14 amino acids.

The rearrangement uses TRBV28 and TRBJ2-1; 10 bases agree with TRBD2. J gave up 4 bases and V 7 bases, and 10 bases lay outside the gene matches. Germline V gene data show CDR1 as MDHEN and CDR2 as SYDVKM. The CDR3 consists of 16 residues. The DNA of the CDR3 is TGTGCCAGCACCCCTACTGGTAGCGGGAGGTACAATGAGCAGTTCTTC. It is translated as CASTPTGSGRYNEQFF.

The CDR3 DNA sequence: TGTGCCAGCAGACATAACCGGGAGCTTCATGCGAACACCGGGGAGCTGTTTTTT. Residues: CASRHNRELHANTGELFF. V and J are TRBV2 and TRBJ2-2, with D tentatively TRBD2 (6 bases). CDR3 size: 18 residues. In germline, CDR1 is SNHLY, CDR2 FYNNEI. Trimming left V 6 bases short and J 0 bases short, with 20 bases between.

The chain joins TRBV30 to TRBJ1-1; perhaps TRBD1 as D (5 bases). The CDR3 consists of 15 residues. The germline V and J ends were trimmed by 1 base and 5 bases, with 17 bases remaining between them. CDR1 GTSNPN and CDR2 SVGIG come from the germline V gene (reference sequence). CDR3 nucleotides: TGTGCCTGGAGTGCGCTCGGGGGAGGTCGAACTGAAGCTTTCTTT. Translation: CAWSALGGGRTEAFF.

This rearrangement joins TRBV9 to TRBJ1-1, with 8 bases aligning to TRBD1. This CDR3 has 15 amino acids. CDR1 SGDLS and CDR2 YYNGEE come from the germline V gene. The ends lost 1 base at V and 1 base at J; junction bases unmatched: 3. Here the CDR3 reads CASSVLQGGNTEAFF. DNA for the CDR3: TGTGCCAGCAGCGTATTACAGGGGGGGAACACTGAAGCTTTCTTT.

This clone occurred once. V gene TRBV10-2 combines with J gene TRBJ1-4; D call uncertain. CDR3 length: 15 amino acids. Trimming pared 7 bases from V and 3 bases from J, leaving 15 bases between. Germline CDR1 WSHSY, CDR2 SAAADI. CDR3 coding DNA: TGCGCCAGCACCAATGAGAGAAGAGCTAATGAAAAACTGTTTTTT. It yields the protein CASTNERRANEKLFF.

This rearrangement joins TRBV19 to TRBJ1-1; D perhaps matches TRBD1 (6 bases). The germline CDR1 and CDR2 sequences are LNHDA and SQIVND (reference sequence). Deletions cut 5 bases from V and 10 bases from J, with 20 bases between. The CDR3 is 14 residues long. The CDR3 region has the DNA TGTGCCAGTAGTCCCACCGGGACAAGTAGAGGAGCTTTCTTT. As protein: CASSPTGTSRGAFF.

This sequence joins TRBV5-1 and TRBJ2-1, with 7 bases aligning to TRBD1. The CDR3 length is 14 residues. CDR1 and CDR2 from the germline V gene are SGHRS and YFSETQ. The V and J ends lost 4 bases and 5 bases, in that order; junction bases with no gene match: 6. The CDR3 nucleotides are TGCGCCAGCAGCAGAGGGGGCGCCGACAATGAGCAGTTCTTC. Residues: CASSRGGADNEQFF.

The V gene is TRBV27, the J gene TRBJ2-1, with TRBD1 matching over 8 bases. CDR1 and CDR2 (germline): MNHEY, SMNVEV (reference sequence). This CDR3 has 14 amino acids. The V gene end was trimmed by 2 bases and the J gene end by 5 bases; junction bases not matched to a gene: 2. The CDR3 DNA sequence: TGTGCCAGCAGTTTAGCGGGACAGGACAATGAGCAGTTCTTC. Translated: CASSLAGQDNEQFF.

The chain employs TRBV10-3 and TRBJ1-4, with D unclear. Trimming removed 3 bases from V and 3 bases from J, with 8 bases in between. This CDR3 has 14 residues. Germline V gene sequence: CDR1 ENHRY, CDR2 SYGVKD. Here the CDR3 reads CAISDNSSNEKLFF. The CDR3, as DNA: TGTGCCATCAGTGATAACAGCTCTAATGAAAAACTGTTTTTT.

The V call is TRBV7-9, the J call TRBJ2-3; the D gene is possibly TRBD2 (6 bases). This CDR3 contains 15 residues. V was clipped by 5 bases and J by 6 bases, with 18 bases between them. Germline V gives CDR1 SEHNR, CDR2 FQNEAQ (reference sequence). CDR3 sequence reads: CASSAGGTGGDTQYF. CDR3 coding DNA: TGTGCCAGCAGCGCTGGTGGGACTGGGGGGGATACGCAGTATTTT.